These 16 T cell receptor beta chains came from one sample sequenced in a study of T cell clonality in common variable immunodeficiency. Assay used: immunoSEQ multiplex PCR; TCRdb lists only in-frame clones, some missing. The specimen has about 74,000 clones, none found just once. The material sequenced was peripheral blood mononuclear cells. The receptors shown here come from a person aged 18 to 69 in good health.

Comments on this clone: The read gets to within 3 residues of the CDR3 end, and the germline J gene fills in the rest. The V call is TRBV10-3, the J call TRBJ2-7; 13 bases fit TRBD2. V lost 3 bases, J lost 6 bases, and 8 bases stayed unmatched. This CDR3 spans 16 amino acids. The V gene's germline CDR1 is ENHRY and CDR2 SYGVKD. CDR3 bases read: TGTGCCATCAGTGATCCAGGACTAGCGGGAGAGGTCGAG. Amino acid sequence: CAISDPGLAGEVE. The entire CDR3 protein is CAISDPGLAGEVEQYF.

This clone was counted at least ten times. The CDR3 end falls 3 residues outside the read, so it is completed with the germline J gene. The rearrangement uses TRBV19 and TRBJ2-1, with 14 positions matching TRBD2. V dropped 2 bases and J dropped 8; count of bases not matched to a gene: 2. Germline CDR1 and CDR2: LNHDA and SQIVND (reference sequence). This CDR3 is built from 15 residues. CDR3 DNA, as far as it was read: TGTGCCAGTAGTATACGACTAGCGGGAGGGTATGAG. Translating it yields CASSIRLAGGYE. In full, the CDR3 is CASSIRLAGGYEQFF. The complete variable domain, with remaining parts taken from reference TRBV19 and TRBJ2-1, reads DGGITQSPKYLFRKEGQNVTLSCEQNLNHDAMYWYRQDPGQGLRLIYYSQIVNDFQKGDIAEGYSVSREKKESFPLTVTSAQKNPTAFYLCASSIRLAGGYEQFFGPGTRLTVL.

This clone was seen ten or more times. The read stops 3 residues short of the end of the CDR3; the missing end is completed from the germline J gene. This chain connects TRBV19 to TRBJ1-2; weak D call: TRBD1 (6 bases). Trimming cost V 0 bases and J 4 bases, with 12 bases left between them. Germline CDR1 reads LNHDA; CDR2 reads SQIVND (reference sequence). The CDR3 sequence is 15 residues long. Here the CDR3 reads CASSIDTGRVYGYTF. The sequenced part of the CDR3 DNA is TGTGCCAGTAGTATAGATACAGGGAGGGTCTATGGC.

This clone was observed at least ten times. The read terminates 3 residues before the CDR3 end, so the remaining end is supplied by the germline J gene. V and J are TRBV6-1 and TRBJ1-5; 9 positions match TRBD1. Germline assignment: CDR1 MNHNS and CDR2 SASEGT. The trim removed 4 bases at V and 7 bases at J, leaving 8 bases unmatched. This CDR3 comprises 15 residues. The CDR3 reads CASSGILDRGQPQHF. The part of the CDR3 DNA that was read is TGTGCCAGCAGTGGGATCTTGGACAGGGGCCAGCCC.

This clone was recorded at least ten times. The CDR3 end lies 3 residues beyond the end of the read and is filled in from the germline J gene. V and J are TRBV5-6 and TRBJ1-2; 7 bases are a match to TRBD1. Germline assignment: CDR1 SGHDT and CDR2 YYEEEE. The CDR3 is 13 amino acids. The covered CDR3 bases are TGTGCCAGCAGCCCGACAGGGCTAAGCGGC. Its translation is CASSPTGLSG. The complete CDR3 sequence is CASSPTGLSGYTF.

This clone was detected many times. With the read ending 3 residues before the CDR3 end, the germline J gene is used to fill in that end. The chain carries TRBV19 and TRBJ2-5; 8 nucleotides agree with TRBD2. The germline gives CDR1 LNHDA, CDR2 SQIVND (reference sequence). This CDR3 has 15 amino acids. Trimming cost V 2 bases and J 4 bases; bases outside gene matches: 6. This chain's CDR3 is CASSILGAGGETQYF. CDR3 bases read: TGTGCCAGTAGTATATTAGGCGCGGGAGGAGAGACC.

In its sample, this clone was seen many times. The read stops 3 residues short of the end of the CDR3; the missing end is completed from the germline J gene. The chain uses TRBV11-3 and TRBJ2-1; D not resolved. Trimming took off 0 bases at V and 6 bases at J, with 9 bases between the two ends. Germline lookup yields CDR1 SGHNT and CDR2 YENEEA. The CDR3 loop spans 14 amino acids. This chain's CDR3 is CASSLEAGSNEQFF. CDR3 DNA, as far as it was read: TGTGCCAGCAGCTTAGAGGCAGGCTCCAATGAG.

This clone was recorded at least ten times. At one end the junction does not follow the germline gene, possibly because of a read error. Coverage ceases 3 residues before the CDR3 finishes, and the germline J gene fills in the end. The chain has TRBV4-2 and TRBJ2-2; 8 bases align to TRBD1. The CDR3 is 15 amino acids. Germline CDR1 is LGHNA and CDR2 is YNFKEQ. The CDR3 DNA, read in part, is TGCGCCAGCAGCCAGCAGGGGGCTACAGCCGGGGAG. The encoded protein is CASSQQGATAGE. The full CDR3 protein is CASSQQGATAGELFF.

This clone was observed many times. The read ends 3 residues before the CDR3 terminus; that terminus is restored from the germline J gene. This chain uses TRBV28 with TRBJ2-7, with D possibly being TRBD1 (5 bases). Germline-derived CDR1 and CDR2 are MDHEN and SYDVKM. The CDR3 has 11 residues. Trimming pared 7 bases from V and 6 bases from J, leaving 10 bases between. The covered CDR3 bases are TGTGCCAGCACAGGGCCAGGCGAG. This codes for CASTGPGE. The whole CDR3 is CASTGPGEQYF.

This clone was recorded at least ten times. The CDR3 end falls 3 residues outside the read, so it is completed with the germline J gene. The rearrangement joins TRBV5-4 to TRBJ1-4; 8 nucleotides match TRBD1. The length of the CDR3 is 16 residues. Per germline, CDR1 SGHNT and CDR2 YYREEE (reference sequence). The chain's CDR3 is CASSFSDRGLRTKLFF. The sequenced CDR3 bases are TGTGCCAGCAGCTTTTCCGACAGGGGCCTTCGCACCAAA.

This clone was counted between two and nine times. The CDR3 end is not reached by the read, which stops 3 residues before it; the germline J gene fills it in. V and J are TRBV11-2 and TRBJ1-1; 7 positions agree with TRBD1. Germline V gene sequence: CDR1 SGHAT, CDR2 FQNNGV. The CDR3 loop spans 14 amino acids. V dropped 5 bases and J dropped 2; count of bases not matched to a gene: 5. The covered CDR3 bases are TGTGCCAGCAGCCGGGACAGAATAAACACTGAA. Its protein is CASSRDRINTE. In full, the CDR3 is CASSRDRINTEAFF.

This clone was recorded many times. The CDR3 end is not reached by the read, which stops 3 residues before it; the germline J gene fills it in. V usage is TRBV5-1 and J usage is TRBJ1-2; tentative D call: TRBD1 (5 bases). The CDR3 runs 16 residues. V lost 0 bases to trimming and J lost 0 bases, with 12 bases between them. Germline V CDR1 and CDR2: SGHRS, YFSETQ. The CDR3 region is CASSLAIGTTNYGYTF. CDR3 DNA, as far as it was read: TGCGCCAGCAGCTTGGCCATTGGGACTACTAACTATGGC.

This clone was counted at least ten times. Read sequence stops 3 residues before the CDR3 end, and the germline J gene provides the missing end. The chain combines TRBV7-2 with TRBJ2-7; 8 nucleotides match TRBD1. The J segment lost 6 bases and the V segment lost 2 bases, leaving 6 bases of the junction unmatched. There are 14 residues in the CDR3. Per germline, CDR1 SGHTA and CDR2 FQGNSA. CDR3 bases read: TGTGCCAGCAGCTTAAGAGGGACAGGTTCCGAG. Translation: CASSLRGTGSE. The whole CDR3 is CASSLRGTGSEQYF.

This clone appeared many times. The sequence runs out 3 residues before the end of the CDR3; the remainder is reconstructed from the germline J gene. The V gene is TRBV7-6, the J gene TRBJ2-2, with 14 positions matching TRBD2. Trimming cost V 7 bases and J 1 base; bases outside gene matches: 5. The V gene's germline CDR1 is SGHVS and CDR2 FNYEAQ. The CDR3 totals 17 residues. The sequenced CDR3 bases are TGTGCCAGCAAAGGACTAGCGGGAGGACTGAACACCGGGGAG. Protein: CASKGLAGGLNTGE. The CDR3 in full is CASKGLAGGLNTGELFF.

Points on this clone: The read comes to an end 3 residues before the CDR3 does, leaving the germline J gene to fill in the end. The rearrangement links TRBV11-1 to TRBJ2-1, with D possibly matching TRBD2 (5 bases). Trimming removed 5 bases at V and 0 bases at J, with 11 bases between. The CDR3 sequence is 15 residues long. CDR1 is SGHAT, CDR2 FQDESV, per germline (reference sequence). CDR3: CASSPDFSSYNEQFF. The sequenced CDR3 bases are TGTGCCAGCAGCCCGGACTTTAGCTCCTACAATGAG.

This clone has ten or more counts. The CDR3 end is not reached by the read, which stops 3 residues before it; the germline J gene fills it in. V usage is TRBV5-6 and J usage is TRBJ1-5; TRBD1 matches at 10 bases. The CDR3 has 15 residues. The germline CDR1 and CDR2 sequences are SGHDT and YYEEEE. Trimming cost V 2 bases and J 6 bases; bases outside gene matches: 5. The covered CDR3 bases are TGTGCCAGCAGCTTAGGACAGGGGGGTGGTCAGCCC. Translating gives CASSLGQGGGQP. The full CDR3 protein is CASSLGQGGGQPQHF.